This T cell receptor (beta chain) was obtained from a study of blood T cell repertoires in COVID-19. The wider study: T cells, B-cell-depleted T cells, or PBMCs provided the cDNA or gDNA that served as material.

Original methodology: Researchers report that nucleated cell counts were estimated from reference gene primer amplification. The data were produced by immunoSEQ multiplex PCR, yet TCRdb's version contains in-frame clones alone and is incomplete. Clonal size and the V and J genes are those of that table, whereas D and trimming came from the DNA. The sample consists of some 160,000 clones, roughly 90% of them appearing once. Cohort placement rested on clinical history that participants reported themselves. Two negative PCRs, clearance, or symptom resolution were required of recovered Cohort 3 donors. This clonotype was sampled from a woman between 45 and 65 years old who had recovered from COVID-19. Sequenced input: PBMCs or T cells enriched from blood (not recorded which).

The CDR3 DNA follows: TGTGCCAGCAGCGGACAGGGGGCCCTCAATAGCAATCAGCCCCAGCATTTT. Translation gives CASSGQGALNSNQPQHF. V gene TRBV7-2 combines with J gene TRBJ1-5; 11 bases match TRBD1. The length of the CDR3 is 17 residues. Germline CDR1 and CDR2: SGHTA and FQGNSA. The V gene end was trimmed by 5 bases and the J gene end by 0 bases; junction bases not matched to a gene: 6. Variable domain in full (rest from reference TRBV7-2 and TRBJ1-5): GAGVSQSPSNKVTEKGKDVELRCDPISGHTALYWYRQSLGQGLEFLIYFQGNSAPDKSGLPSDRFSAERTGGSVSTLTIQRTQQEDSAVYLCASSGQGALNSNQPQHFGDGTRLSIL.